This passage covers 23 T cell receptor beta chains from one sample sequenced in a study of T cells after yellow fever vaccination. Each CDR3 protein is one row after TCRdb ran MiXCR on the 5' RACE reads. Among 100,000 to 150,000 distinct CDR3 sequences listed, more than 7.5% were seen once. The material was CD8+ T cells sorted from PBMCs, obtained on the day of the yellow fever booster vaccination. The receptor source for this set is a man aged 18 to 30 who received the YFV17D yellow fever vaccine.

The sample holds a few counts of this clonotype. The V and J genes are TRBV20-1 and TRBJ2-5; D is unclear. Germline CDR1 and CDR2: DFQATT and SNEGSKA (reference sequence). V shed 5 bases and J shed 5 bases, with 18 bases lying between them. CDR3 length equals 14 residues. CDR3 DNA: TGCAGTGCTGCCGATGACCAGACGACGGAGACCCAGTACTTC. Translation gives CSAADDQTTETQYF.

The table lists this clonotype with a few counts. The rearrangement uses TRBV10-3 and TRBJ2-7; D possibly corresponds to TRBD1 (6 bases). Germline V gives CDR1 ENHRY, CDR2 SYGVKD. The CDR3 is made up of 16 amino acids. V was cut by 3 bases and J by 2 bases, with 17 bases left in between. The CDR3 nucleotides read TGTGCCATCAGTGACGGACGGGACACGGTTACCTACGAGCAGTACGTC. Encoded protein: CAISDGRDTVTYEQYV.

The rearrangement joins TRBV12-3 or TRBV12-4 to TRBJ2-3, with D perhaps TRBD1 (5 bases). This CDR3 contains 16 residues. V lost 3 bases to trimming and J lost 1 base, with 14 bases between them. The CDR3 coding sequence is TGTGCCAGCAGTTTCCTAGTAGGACACGGCACAGATACGCAGTATTTT. Protein: CASSFLVGHGTDTQYF.

This clonotype was counted ten times or more. This sequence joins TRBV29-1 and TRBJ1-2; the D gene is possibly TRBD1 (5 bases). The CDR3 extends over 15 amino acids. Between the trimmed V and J ends, which lost 0 bases and 4 bases, there was a span of 15 bases. The germline V gene has CDR1 SQVTM and CDR2 ANQGSEA. For the CDR3, the DNA is TGCAGCGTTGAAGATCTGGGGCAGGGCCCCTATGGCTACACCTTC. This gives the protein CSVEDLGQGPYGYTF.

The chain carries TRBV4-3 and TRBJ2-5; D possibly uses TRBD1 or TRBD2 (5 bases each). Germline V gives CDR1 LGHNA, CDR2 YSLEER. The CDR3 covers 13 residues. Trimming removed 5 bases from V and 5 bases from J, with 12 bases in between. The CDR3 DNA reads TGCGCCAGCAGCGGGGGACCGAGGGAGACCCAGTACTTC. This translates into CASSGGPRETQYF.

The chain has TRBV4-1 and TRBJ1-1, with D perhaps matching TRBD1 (6 bases). The CDR3 contains 19 residues. Trimming took 1 base from V and 0 from J, leaving 21 bases between them. In germline, CDR1 is MGHRA, CDR2 YSYEKL. In nucleotides, the CDR3 is TGCGCCAGCAGCCAAGGTCATCCGGGGGACATTTCGATGAACACTGAAGCTTTCTTT. This encodes CASSQGHPGDISMNTEAFF.

This clonotype was found a few times. The J gene is TRBJ1-1, the V gene TRBV18; D unresolved. This CDR3 region has 14 residues. Germline CDR1 KGHSH, CDR2 LQKENI. Trimming pared 1 base from V and 0 bases from J, leaving 6 bases between. The CDR3 DNA sequence: TGTGCCAGCTCACCACGGCAGGTGAACACTGAAGCTTTCTTT. It encodes CASSPRQVNTEAFF.

The chain has TRBV7-3 and TRBJ2-2; TRBD2 might be the D (7 bases). CDR3 length: 14 amino acids. The V gene lost 8 bases and the J gene lost 3 bases, with 13 bases spanning the gap. Germline loops: CDR1 SGHTA, CDR2 FQGTGA. The CDR3 sequence is CASGGGDDTGELFF. The CDR3 DNA reads as TGTGCCAGCGGCGGGGGCGACGACACCGGGGAGCTGTTTTTT.

This rearrangement joins TRBV4-1 to TRBJ2-7; D is uncertain. Deletions cut 0 bases from V and 4 bases from J, with 7 bases between. Per the germline V gene, CDR1 is MGHRA and CDR2 is YSYEKL. The CDR3 is 13 residues long. The CDR3 DNA reads TGCGCCAGCAGCCAAGAATTGAGATACGAGCAGTACGTC. It translates to CASSQELRYEQYV.

CDR3 bases: TGTGCCAGCAGTGAAGGAGGACTAGCGGGGGCACTAACCGGGGAGCTGTTTTTT. Its protein is CASSEGGLAGALTGELFF. J is TRBJ2-2 and V is TRBV25-1; 13 nucleotides match TRBD2. V lost 2 bases, J lost 5 bases, and 8 bases stayed unmatched. CDR1 and CDR2 from the germline V gene are MGHDK and SYGVNS. The CDR3 contains 18 residues.

The gene calls are TRBV9 and TRBJ2-3; 9 bases match TRBD2. The ends lost 1 base at V and 1 base at J; junction bases unmatched: 13. CDR3 length: 19 residues. From germline, CDR1 is SGDLS and CDR2 YYNGEE. CDR3 coding DNA: TGTGCCAGCAGCGTAAGGCCCACCGCGTCTAGCGGGGGCACAGATACGCAGTATTTT. Encoded protein: CASSVRPTASSGGTDTQYF. Variable domain in full (rest from reference TRBV9 and TRBJ2-3): DSGVTQTPKHLITATGQRVTLRCSPRSGDLSVYWYQQSLDQGLQFLIQYYNGEERAKGNILERFSAQQFPDLHSELNLSSLELGDSALYFCASSVRPTASSGGTDTQYFGPGTRLTVL.

The chain is built from TRBV15 and TRBJ1-1; perhaps TRBD1 as D (6 bases). Deletions cut 0 bases from V and 8 bases from J, with 25 bases between. The germline V gene has CDR1 LNHNV and CDR2 YYDKDF (reference sequence). The length of the CDR3 is 18 residues. Here the CDR3 reads CATSREGGGLFSGGEAFF. CDR3 sequence (DNA): TGTGCCACCAGCAGAGAAGGTGGGGGGCTATTTTCCGGAGGAGAAGCTTTCTTT.

The rearrangement uses TRBV6-5 and TRBJ1-2; D not certain. The V and J ends lost 0 bases and 4 bases respectively, with 9 bases between them. CDR3 length equals 14 residues. Germline V gene sequence: CDR1 MNHEY, CDR2 SVGAGI. The CDR3 DNA reads TGTGCCAGCAGTTACTCGAGCCCCGCCTATGGCTACACCTTC. This codes for CASSYSSPAYGYTF.

This rearrangement joins TRBV24-1 to TRBJ1-1, with D hard to call. The germline gives CDR1 KGHDR, CDR2 SFDVKD. Trimming left V 2 bases short and J 0 bases short, with 9 bases between. The CDR3 extends over 15 amino acids. CDR3 sequence: CATSDSGAMNTEAFF. In DNA, the CDR3 is TGTGCCACCAGTGATTCGGGCGCCATGAACACTGAAGCTTTCTTT.

This clonotype was found a few times. V usage is TRBV25-1 and J usage is TRBJ2-7; D assignment may be TRBD1 or TRBD2 (6 bases each). The CDR3 has 12 amino acids. V lost 6 bases, J lost 3 bases, and 9 bases lay in between. Germline values: CDR1 MGHDK, CDR2 SYGVNS. The CDR3 DNA sequence: TGTGCCAGCAGACAGGGAGGCTACGAGCAGTACTTC. Translation gives CASRQGGYEQYF.

The chain combines TRBV12-3 or TRBV12-4 with TRBJ2-7, with D tentatively TRBD1 or TRBD2 (6 bases each). The CDR3 is 14 amino acids. Trimming took 1 base from V and 3 from J, leaving 10 bases between them. CDR3 sequence: CASSLGRGDYEQYF. The DNA of the CDR3 is TGTGCCAGCAGTTTAGGAAGGGGGGACTACGAGCAGTACTTC.

This clonotype was counted once. The chain employs TRBV7-2 and TRBJ2-1; D perhaps matches TRBD1 (6 bases). Germline V gives CDR1 SGHTA, CDR2 FQGNSA. V lost 4 bases to trimming and J lost 5 bases, with 15 bases between them. This CDR3 comprises 15 residues. The CDR3, as DNA: TGTGCCAGCAGCTGGGCTGGGGGCCTAGACAATGAGCAGTTCTTC. It is translated as CASSWAGGLDNEQFF.

This chain joins TRBV7-2 and TRBJ2-5; D possibly corresponds to TRBD1 (6 bases). Trimming shortened V by 6 bases and J by 0 bases, and 17 bases separated the two germline ends. The germline gives CDR1 SGHTA, CDR2 FQGNSA. The CDR3 totals 16 residues. Written as DNA, the CDR3 is TGTGCCAGCAGGCCTCCCTCCGGGACACACCAAGAGACCCAGTACTTC. Translating gives CASRPPSGTHQETQYF.

This clonotype was found a few times. CDR3 region: CASSEARQSPLHF. As DNA, the CDR3 is TGTGCCAGCAGTGAAGCGCGGCAGTCACCCCTCCACTTT. The J gene is TRBJ1-6, the V gene TRBV6-1; D ambiguous. The CDR3 extends over 13 amino acids. Trimming removed 0 bases at V and 10 bases at J, with 7 bases between. The germline gives CDR1 MNHNS, CDR2 SASEGT.

This clonotype was observed at least ten times. The rearrangement joins TRBV9 to TRBJ2-3; D gene ambiguous. Germline V gene lookup returns CDR1 SGDLS and CDR2 YYNGEE. V lost 0 bases and J lost 2, with 7 bases in between. The CDR3 length is 14 residues. CDR3 sequence: CASSVGGSTDTQYF. The CDR3 DNA reads as TGTGCCAGCAGCGTAGGGGGTTCCACAGATACGCAGTATTTT.

The chain is built from TRBV29-1 and TRBJ2-5; TRBD2 matches at 8 bases. CDR1 SQVTM and CDR2 ANQGSEA come from the germline V gene. After removal of 6 bases from V and 4 bases from J, the junction contained 7 bases not matched to a gene. The CDR3 consists of 13 residues. The CDR3 sequence: CSVRGGDSETQYF. The CDR3, as DNA: TGCAGCGTCCGGGGGGGGGATTCAGAGACCCAGTACTTC.

This clonotype was found many times. The rearrangement uses TRBV12-3 or TRBV12-4 and TRBJ1-6; D perhaps matches TRBD1 (5 bases). This CDR3 spans 15 amino acids. The V end was cut by 6 bases, the J end by 6 bases, with 15 bases between. The CDR3, as DNA: TGTGCCAGCAGCAAGGGGAGCCAGCGTAATTCACCCCTCCACTTT. Encoded protein: CASSKGSQRNSPLHF.

V is TRBV6-2 or TRBV6-3 and J is TRBJ2-2; no definite D call. The germline gives CDR1 MNHEY, CDR2 SVGEGT. The CDR3 is 14 amino acids. V was cut by 1 base and J by 4 bases, with 7 bases left in between. The CDR3 sequence is CASSYYSITGELFF. The CDR3 nucleotides are TGTGCCAGCAGTTACTACAGCATCACCGGGGAGCTGTTTTTT.